These 27 T cell receptor beta chains share one sample of origin, sequenced in a study of tumor-infiltrating lymphocytes in localized non-small cell lung cancer. Generated by immunoSEQ multiplex PCR, the TCRdb table keeps only in-frame clones and is missing some. The table includes 15,000 to 20,000 clones, more than 40% detected once. The sequenced sample was lung tumor tissue. These receptors were obtained from a human donor with non-small cell lung cancer.

The chain employs TRBV9 and TRBJ1-5; D gene uncertain. The germline gives CDR1 SGDLS, CDR2 YYNGEE. The CDR3 loop spans 15 amino acids. V was shortened by 4 bases and J by 2 bases, with 13 bases between the two germline ends. CDR3 coding DNA: TGTGCCAGCAGCACGGAGGCCGACGGCAATCAGCCCCAGCATTTT. Protein product: CASSTEADGNQPQHF.

The chain is built from TRBV7-2 and TRBJ2-7, with D tentatively TRBD2 (6 bases). Between the trimmed V and J ends, which lost 8 bases and 2 bases, there was a span of 19 bases. The V gene's germline CDR1 is SGHTA and CDR2 FQGNSA. This CDR3 has 15 residues. The CDR3 sequence is CASVPSGGATYEQYF. In DNA, the CDR3 is TGTGCCAGCGTCCCGAGTGGAGGGGCCACCTACGAGCAGTACTTC.

The chain joins TRBV11-2 to TRBJ2-7; D assignment may be TRBD1 or TRBD2 (5 bases each). The V end lost 3 bases, the J end lost 6 bases, and 9 bases lay between the germline ends. The length of the CDR3 is 12 residues. The germline CDR1 and CDR2 sequences are SGHAT and FQNNGV. The CDR3 DNA is TGTGCCAGCAGCTTGGGGGTGGGCGAGCAGTACTTC. It codes for CASSLGVGEQYF. Based on the CDR3 plus reference TRBV11-2 and TRBJ2-7, the full variable domain is EAGVAQSPRYKIIEKRQSVAFWCNPISGHATLYWYQQILGQGPKLLIQFQNNGVVDDSQLPKDRFSAERLKGVDSTLKIQPAKLEDSAVYLCASSLGVGEQYFGPGTRLTVT.

The chain is built from TRBV6-5 and TRBJ1-2; weak D call: TRBD1 (6 bases). The germline gives CDR1 MNHEY, CDR2 SVGAGI. The CDR3 spans 11 residues. V lost 2 bases and J lost 8, with 6 bases in between. The CDR3 DNA follows: TGTGCCAGCAGTTACGGGGGCGGCTACACCTTC. Encoded protein: CASSYGGGYTF.

V gene TRBV6-6 combines with J gene TRBJ2-7, with TRBD1 matching 8 bases. V gave up 5 bases and J gave up 0 bases; unmatched junction bases: 6. Germline CDR1 and CDR2: MNHNY and SVGAGI (reference sequence). The CDR3 has 15 residues. The CDR3 spells CASSPSTGVSYEQYF. For the CDR3, the DNA is TGTGCCAGCAGTCCGTCGACAGGGGTCTCCTACGAGCAGTACTTC.

About this clone: Other DNA sequences within the sample encode an identical CDR3. The chain has TRBV5-5 and TRBJ2-5; D unclear. This CDR3 comprises 13 residues. Trimming took 2 bases from V and 3 from J, leaving 8 bases between them. CDR1 is SGHKS and CDR2 is YYEKEE in the germline V gene (reference sequence). In nucleotides, the CDR3 is TGTGCCAGCAGCTTCCCGGGTAAAGAGACCCAGTACTTC. This translates into CASSFPGKETQYF.

This clone was seen ten or more times. V and J are TRBV18 and TRBJ1-6; 8 bases fit TRBD1. CDR1 KGHSH and CDR2 LQKENI come from the germline V gene. The CDR3 has 16 residues. Losses at the gene ends were 3 bases for V and 4 bases for J; bases not matched to a gene: 5. As DNA, the CDR3 is TGTGCCAGCTCACCGGGGGACAGGCTGTATAATTCACCCCTCCACTTT. It encodes CASSPGDRLYNSPLHF. The complete variable domain, with remaining parts taken from reference TRBV18 and TRBJ1-6, reads NAGVMQNPRHLVRRRGQEARLRCSPMKGHSHVYWYRQLPEEGLKFMVYLQKENIIDESGMPKERFSAEFPKEGPSILRIQQVVRGDSAAYFCASSPGDRLYNSPLHFGNGTRLTVT.

In the case of this clone: The junction differs from germline at one of its ends, possibly a read error. V usage is TRBV4-1 and J usage is TRBJ2-1; a weak D match, TRBD2 (5 bases). The CDR3 consists of 12 residues. Germline V lookup: CDR1 MGHRA, CDR2 YSYEKL. CDR3 region: CASSQGGNEQFF. The CDR3 DNA follows: TGCGCCAGCAGTCAAGGCGGGAATGAGCAGTTCTTC.

The chain couples TRBV6-4 to TRBJ2-5, with unresolved D. Looked up from germline, CDR1 is MRHNA and CDR2 is SNTAGT. This CDR3 has 14 amino acids. V shed 4 bases and J shed 1 base, with 10 bases lying between them. As DNA, the CDR3 is TGTGCCAGCAGTGCCCCGGCTCTCCAAGAGACCCAGTACTTC. Its translation is CASSAPALQETQYF.

This clone was counted between two and nine times. As DNA, the CDR3 is TGCGCCAGCAGCTTGGAGGGGACCTTCTCTGGAAACACCATATATTTT. Protein sequence: CASSLEGTFSGNTIYF. The chain employs TRBV5-1 and TRBJ1-3; tentative D call: TRBD1 (5 bases). In germline, CDR1 is SGHRS, CDR2 YFSETQ. This CDR3 has 16 amino acids. V was cut by 0 bases and J by 0 bases, with 10 bases left in between.

A few counts support this clone. The rearrangement joins TRBV4-3 to TRBJ2-3; the match to TRBD2 covers 7 bases. This CDR3 is 12 amino acids long. J gave up 6 bases and V 5 bases, and 2 bases lay outside the gene matches. The germline CDR1 and CDR2 sequences are LGHNA and YSLEER. CDR3 loop: CASSTAGDTQYF. In DNA form, the CDR3 reads TGCGCCAGCAGCACAGCGGGGGATACGCAGTATTTT.

The V and J genes are TRBV5-1 and TRBJ1-2; no definite D call. This CDR3 is 15 amino acids long. Germline V gene data show CDR1 as SGHRS and CDR2 as YFSETQ. Trimming removed 4 bases from V and 8 bases from J, with 21 bases in between. In DNA form, the CDR3 reads TGCGCCAGCAGCCCCAGAGGGCCGCCCGCCGGCGGCTACACCTTC. Translation: CASSPRGPPAGGYTF.

This clone was recorded many times. The chain employs TRBV9 and TRBJ1-6; no firm D call. The CDR3 runs 16 residues. V shed 3 bases and J shed 0 bases, with 10 bases lying between them. Germline lookup yields CDR1 SGDLS and CDR2 YYNGEE. The DNA of the CDR3 is TGTGCCAGCAGCGCGGACCGGAGCTCCTATAATTCACCCCTCCACTTT. Translated, it gives CASSADRSSYNSPLHF.

The genes are TRBV9 and TRBJ2-6; the D is unclear. Trimming took 2 bases from V and 0 from J, leaving 12 bases between them. The CDR3 length is 17 residues. The germline gives CDR1 SGDLS, CDR2 YYNGEE. The CDR3 nucleotides read TGTGCCAGCAGCGTCACCCCAACAGTCTCTGGGGCCAACGTCCTGACTTTC. It codes for CASSVTPTVSGANVLTF. Using reference TRBV9 and TRBJ2-6 for the parts outside the CDR3, the full variable domain is DSGVTQTPKHLITATGQRVTLRCSPRSGDLSVYWYQQSLDQGLQFLIQYYNGEERAKGNILERFSAQQFPDLHSELNLSSLELGDSALYFCASSVTPTVSGANVLTFGAGSRLTVL.

This clone occurred many times. The chain employs TRBV28 and TRBJ1-4; D gene uncertain. Looked up from germline, CDR1 is MDHEN and CDR2 is SYDVKM. Trimming took 3 bases from V and 7 from J, leaving 15 bases between them. The CDR3 spans 15 residues. The CDR3 DNA is TGTGCCAGCAGTTTCGAGAACCTCGCGGGTGAAAAACTGTTTTTT. The encoded protein is CASSFENLAGEKLFF.

This clone is medium-sized by share. This chain joins TRBV19 and TRBJ1-3; unclear D gene. The germline V gene encodes CDR1 LNHDA and CDR2 SQIVND (reference sequence). V lost 3 bases and J lost 4, with 4 bases in between. The CDR3 has 12 residues. The CDR3 loop reads CASSIPGNTIYF. DNA for the CDR3: TGTGCCAGTAGTATTCCCGGAAACACCATATATTTT.

The chain couples TRBV9 to TRBJ2-3; 8 nucleotides agree with TRBD2. The CDR3 covers 16 residues. V lost 0 bases, J lost 6 bases, and 9 bases stayed unmatched. Germline assignment: CDR1 SGDLS and CDR2 YYNGEE. The CDR3 sequence is CASSVGSGGRADTQYF. The CDR3, as DNA: TGTGCCAGCAGCGTAGGTTCGGGGGGGAGGGCGGATACGCAGTATTTT.

This clone appeared a few times. The chain links TRBV5-1 to TRBJ2-1, with D possibly being TRBD1 (5 bases). The CDR3 totals 12 residues. The germline CDR1 and CDR2 sequences are SGHRS and YFSETQ. Between the trimmed V and J ends, which lost 4 bases and 8 bases, there was a span of 10 bases. The CDR3 here is CASSQRGDEQFF. The CDR3 nucleotides are TGCGCCAGCAGCCAAAGGGGTGATGAGCAGTTCTTC.

V gene TRBV4-1 combines with J gene TRBJ1-3; a possible D gene is TRBD1 (5 bases). CDR3 length equals 15 residues. Germline CDR1 reads MGHRA; CDR2 reads YSYEKL. V lost 2 bases to trimming and J lost 4 bases, with 12 bases between them. The CDR3 sequence is CASSQQGTFGNTIYF. As DNA, the CDR3 is TGCGCCAGCAGCCAACAGGGTACGTTCGGAAACACCATATATTTT.

CDR3 region: CAWSLAGVETQYF. The CDR3 nucleotides read TGTGCCTGGAGTCTAGCGGGGGTAGAGACCCAGTACTTC. The chain joins TRBV30 to TRBJ2-5; TRBD2 matches 10 bases. Trimming at V came to 2 bases and at J to 4 bases, leaving 1 base not matched to a gene. This CDR3 contains 13 residues. CDR1 GTSNPN and CDR2 SVGIG come from the germline V gene (reference sequence).

This clone appeared a few times. The chain recombines TRBV7-8 with TRBJ2-5; D may be TRBD1 (6 bases). This CDR3 is 13 amino acids long. Germline V lookup: CDR1 SGHVS, CDR2 FQNEAQ. V was cut by 2 bases and J by 4 bases, with 8 bases left in between. The CDR3 region is CASSLIGGETQYF. The CDR3 nucleotides are TGTGCCAGCAGCTTAATAGGGGGAGAGACCCAGTACTTC.

Details on this clone: Other DNA variants within this sample encode the same CDR3. The chain uses TRBV7-2 and TRBJ2-7; D is undetermined. The CDR3 extends over 13 amino acids. The ends were cut back, 5 bases at V and 3 bases at J, with 11 bases in the middle. Germline values: CDR1 SGHTA, CDR2 FQGNSA. CDR3 DNA: TGTGCCAGCAGCAGCGTACCCGGCTACGAGCAGTACTTC. Amino acids: CASSSVPGYEQYF.

The chain joins TRBV27 to TRBJ1-2; perhaps TRBD1 as D (6 bases). Trimming took off 4 bases at V and 8 bases at J, with 17 bases between the two ends. In germline, CDR1 is MNHEY, CDR2 SMNVEV (reference sequence). This CDR3 region has 14 residues. The CDR3, as DNA: TGTGCCAGCAGTTATGGACAGACCTATTCCGGCTACACCTTC. Translating it yields CASSYGQTYSGYTF.

The rearrangement links TRBV4-1 to TRBJ2-3; D is ambiguous. V was shortened by 6 bases and J by 0 bases, with 22 bases between the two germline ends. From germline, CDR1 is MGHRA and CDR2 YSYEKL. The CDR3 consists of 18 residues. CDR3 sequence (DNA): TGCGCCAGCAGTTTAAGGATCGGGCCAGCCACGAGCACAGATACGCAGTATTTT. Translating it yields CASSLRIGPATSTDTQYF.

This clone was picked up one time. The chain employs TRBV19 and TRBJ2-3; TRBD1 agrees at 8 bases. The CDR3 loop spans 19 amino acids. Germline CDR1 is LNHDA and CDR2 is SQIVND (reference sequence). J gave up 4 bases and V 5 bases, and 20 bases lay outside the gene matches. The CDR3 region has the DNA TGTGCCAGTAGTGTCCGAAGGGGGCGGGCAGGGGGCGCAGCAGATACGCAGTATTTT. It encodes CASSVRRGRAGGAADTQYF.

By its share, this clone is medium-sized. The genes are TRBV7-9 and TRBJ2-7; TRBD2 aligns across 7 bases. The CDR3 has 12 residues. Germline lookup yields CDR1 SEHNR and CDR2 FQNEAQ (reference sequence). The V segment lost 5 bases and the J segment 7 bases; nucleotides outside the gene matches: 5. The CDR3 DNA reads TGTGCCAGCAGCGATGCCGGGGGGGAGCAGTACTTC. It encodes CASSDAGGEQYF.

The chain is built from TRBV7-3 and TRBJ2-1; maybe TRBD2 (5 bases). Germline V gene data show CDR1 as SGHTA and CDR2 as FQGTGA. The CDR3 has 16 amino acids. The V end lost 5 bases, the J end lost 9 bases, and 23 bases lay between the germline ends. The CDR3 sequence: CASSRLVPGEEGEQFF. As DNA, the CDR3 is TGTGCCAGCAGCCGACTGGTCCCCGGAGAAGAGGGTGAGCAGTTCTTC.